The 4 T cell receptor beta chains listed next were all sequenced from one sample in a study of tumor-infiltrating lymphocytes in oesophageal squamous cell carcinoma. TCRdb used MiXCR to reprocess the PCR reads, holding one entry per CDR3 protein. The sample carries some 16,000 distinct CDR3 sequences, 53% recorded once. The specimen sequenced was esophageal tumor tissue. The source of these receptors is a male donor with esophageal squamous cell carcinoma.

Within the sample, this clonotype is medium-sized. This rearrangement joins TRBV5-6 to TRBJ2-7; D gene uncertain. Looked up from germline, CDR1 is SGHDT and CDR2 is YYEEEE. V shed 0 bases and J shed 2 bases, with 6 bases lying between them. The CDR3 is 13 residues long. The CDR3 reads CASSLAGPYEQYF. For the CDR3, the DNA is TGTGCCAGCAGCTTGGCCGGACCCTACGAGCAGTACTTC.

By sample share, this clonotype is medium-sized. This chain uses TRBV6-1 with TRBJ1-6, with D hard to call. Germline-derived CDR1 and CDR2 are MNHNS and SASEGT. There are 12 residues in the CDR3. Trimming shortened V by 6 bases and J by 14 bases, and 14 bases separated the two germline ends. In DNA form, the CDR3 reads TGTGCCAGCAGCAAAGGGCACTCGGCCCTCCACTTT. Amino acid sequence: CASSKGHSALHF.

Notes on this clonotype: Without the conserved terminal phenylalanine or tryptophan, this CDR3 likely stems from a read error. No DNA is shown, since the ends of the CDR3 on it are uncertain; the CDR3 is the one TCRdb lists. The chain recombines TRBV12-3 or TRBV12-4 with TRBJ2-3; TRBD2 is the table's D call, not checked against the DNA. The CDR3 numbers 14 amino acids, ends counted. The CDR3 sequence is CASSLWRDEQYFGP.

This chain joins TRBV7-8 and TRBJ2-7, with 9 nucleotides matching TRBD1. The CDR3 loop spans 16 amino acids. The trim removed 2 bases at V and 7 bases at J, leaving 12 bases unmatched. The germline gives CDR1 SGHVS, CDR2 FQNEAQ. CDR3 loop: CASSLPPGTGSVEQYF. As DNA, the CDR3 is TGTGCCAGCAGCTTACCTCCCGGGACAGGGTCCGTGGAGCAGTACTTC.